This TCR beta chain is from a study of blood T cells in healthy people across ages. Samples had at least 6.5 million PBMCs isolated from them. On this clonotype itself: Its matching antigen is unknown.

Germline assignment: CDR1 MNHNS and CDR2 SASEGT. This CDR3 is built from 15 residues. Trimming removed 5 bases from V and 5 bases from J; junction bases left unmatched: 5. The authors ran a second PCR of about 6 to 11 cycles using a sample-barcoded 5' primer and a J-beta primer mix. A template-switch adaptor containing 12 random nucleotides labeled each cDNA molecule. Using its own MiXCR run on the 5' RACE reads, TCRdb lists one record per CDR3 protein. Of more than 1.4 million distinct CDR3 sequences in the sample, 42% were seen once. Study-wide findings and caveats: PBMCs went unsorted, and a conclusive naive versus antigen-experienced comparison was therefore prevented. The recorded TCR beta diversity per million T cells decreased in a roughly linear manner with age.

The chain has TRBV6-1 and TRBJ2-1; 11 bases match TRBD2. The source of this sequence is a woman between 18 and 29 years old in good health. What was sequenced was blood. CDR3 bases: TGTGCCAGCAGTAATCAACTAGCGGGAGACAATGAGCAGTTCTTC. Translated: CASSNQLAGDNEQFF.